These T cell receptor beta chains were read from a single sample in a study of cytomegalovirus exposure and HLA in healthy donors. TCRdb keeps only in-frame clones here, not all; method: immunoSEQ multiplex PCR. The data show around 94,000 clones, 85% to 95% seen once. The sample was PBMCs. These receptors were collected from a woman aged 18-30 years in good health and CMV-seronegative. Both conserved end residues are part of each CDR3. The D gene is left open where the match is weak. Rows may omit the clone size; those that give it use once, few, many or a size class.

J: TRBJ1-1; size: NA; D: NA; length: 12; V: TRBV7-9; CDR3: CASSPQGTEAFF; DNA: TGTGCCAGCAGCCCCCAGGGAACTGAAGCTTTCTTT
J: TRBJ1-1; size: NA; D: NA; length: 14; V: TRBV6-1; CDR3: CASREESMNTEAFF; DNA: TGTGCCAGCAGGGAGGAGAGTATGAACACTGAAGCTTTCTTT
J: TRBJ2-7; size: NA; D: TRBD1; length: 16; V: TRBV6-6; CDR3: CASSYRGGQGSYEQYF; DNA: TGTGCCAGCAGTTACAGGGGGGGACAGGGGTCCTACGAGCAGTACTTC
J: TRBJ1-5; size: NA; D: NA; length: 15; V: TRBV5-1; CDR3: CASSLDAGGFQPQHF; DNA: TGCGCCAGCAGCTTGGATGCTGGGGGCTTTCAGCCCCAGCATTTT
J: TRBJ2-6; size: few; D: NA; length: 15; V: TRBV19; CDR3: CASSNTGSGANVLTF; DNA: TGTGCCAGTAGTAATACAGGGTCTGGGGCCAACGTCCTGACTTTC
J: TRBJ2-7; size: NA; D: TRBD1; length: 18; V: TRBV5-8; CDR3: CASSLALSDRGPLGEQYF; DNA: TGTGCCAGCAGCTTGGCTCTTTCGGACAGGGGGCCCCTCGGCGAGCAGTACTTC
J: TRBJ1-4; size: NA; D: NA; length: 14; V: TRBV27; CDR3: CASSLLGGDEKLFF; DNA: TGTGCCAGCAGTTTATTGGGGGGGGATGAAAAACTGTTTTTT
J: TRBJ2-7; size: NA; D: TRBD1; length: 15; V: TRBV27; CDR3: CASSYGTGFSYEQYF; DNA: TGTGCCAGCAGTTACGGGACAGGGTTTTCCTACGAGCAGTACTTC
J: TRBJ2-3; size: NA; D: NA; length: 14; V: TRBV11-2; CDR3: CASSSSGPTDTQYF; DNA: TGTGCCAGCAGCAGTTCAGGGCCCACAGATACGCAGTATTTT
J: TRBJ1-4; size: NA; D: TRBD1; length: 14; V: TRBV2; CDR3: CASSPRTGTEKLFF; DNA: TGTGCCAGCAGTCCCCGGACAGGGACCGAAAAACTGTTTTTT
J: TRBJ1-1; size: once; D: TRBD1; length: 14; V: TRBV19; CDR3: CASIDRAVNTEAFF; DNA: TGTGCCAGTATTGACAGGGCCGTGAACACTGAAGCTTTCTTT
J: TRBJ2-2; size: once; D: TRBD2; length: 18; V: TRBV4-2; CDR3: CASSPGASGRAGTGELFF; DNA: TGTGCCAGCAGCCCGGGGGCTAGCGGGAGGGCGGGCACCGGGGAGCTGTTTTTT
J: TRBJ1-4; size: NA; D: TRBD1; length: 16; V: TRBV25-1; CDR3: CASSGRGQATNEKLFF; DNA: TGTGCCAGCAGTGGCAGGGGGCAGGCAACTAATGAAAAACTGTTTTTT
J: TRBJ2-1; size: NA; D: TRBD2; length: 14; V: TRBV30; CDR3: CAWSTAGVSNEQFF; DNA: TGTGCCTGGAGTACAGCGGGAGTGAGCAATGAGCAGTTCTTC
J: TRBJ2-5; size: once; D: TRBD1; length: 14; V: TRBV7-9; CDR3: CASSSNRGMETQYF; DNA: TGTGCCAGCAGCTCAAACAGGGGGATGGAGACCCAGTACTTC
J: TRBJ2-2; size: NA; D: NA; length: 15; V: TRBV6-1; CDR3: CASITTGLNTGELFF; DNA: TGTGCCAGCATCACGACAGGATTAAACACCGGGGAGCTGTTTTTT
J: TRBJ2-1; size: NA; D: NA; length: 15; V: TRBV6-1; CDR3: CASSEARGYSDEQFF; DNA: TGTGCCAGCAGTGAAGCGAGAGGGTACTCCGATGAGCAGTTCTTC
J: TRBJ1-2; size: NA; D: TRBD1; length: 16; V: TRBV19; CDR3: CASSWGQGGGGYGYTF; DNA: TGTGCCAGTAGTTGGGGACAGGGAGGTGGAGGCTATGGCTACACCTTC
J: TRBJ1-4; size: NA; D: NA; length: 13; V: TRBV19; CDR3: CASNSLINEKLFF; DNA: TGTGCCAGTAATTCGCTAATAAATGAAAAACTGTTTTTT
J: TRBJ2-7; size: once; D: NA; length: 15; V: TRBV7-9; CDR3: CASSLVQAEIDEQYF; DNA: TGTGCCAGCAGCTTAGTACAGGCAGAAATAGACGAGCAGTACTTC
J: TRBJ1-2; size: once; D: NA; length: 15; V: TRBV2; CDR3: CASSEGHADISGYTF; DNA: TGTGCCAGCAGTGAAGGTCACGCAGACATTTCTGGCTACACCTTC
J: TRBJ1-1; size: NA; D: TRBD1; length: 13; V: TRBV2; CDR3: CASTRTGVGEAFF; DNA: TGTGCCAGCACCAGGACAGGGGTGGGTGAAGCTTTCTTT
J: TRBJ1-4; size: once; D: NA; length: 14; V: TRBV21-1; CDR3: CASSQGPCNEKLFF; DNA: TGTGCCAGTAGCCAGGGGCCCTGTAATGAAAAACTGTTTTTT
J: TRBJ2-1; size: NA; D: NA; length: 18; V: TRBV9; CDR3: CASSVLGTGDSHYNEQFF; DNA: TGTGCCAGCAGCGTACTGGGCACAGGCGATTCCCACTACAATGAGCAGTTCTTC
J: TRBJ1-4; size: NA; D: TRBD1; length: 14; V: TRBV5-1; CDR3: CASSLLTGEEKLFF; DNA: TGCGCCAGCAGCCTGTTGACAGGGGAGGAAAAACTGTTTTTT
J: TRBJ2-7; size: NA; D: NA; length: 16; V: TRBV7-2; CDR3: CASSGGGTATFYEQYF; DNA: TGTGCCAGCAGCGGAGGTGGGACTGCAACCTTCTACGAGCAGTACTTC
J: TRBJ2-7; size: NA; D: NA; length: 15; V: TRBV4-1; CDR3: CASSQQQGSSYEQYF; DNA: TGCGCCAGCAGCCAACAGCAGGGGAGCTCCTACGAGCAGTACTTC
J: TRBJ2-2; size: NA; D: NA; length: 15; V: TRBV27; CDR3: CASSPGARGSRELFF; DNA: TGTGCCAGCAGCCCCGGGGCCAGGGGCAGTCGGGAGCTGTTTTTT
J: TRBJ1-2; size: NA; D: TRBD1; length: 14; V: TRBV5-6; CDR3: CASSSYQGAYGYTF; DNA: TGTGCCAGCAGCTCCTATCAGGGGGCCTATGGCTACACCTTC
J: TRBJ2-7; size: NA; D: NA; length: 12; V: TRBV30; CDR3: CAWTSRAHEQYF; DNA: TGTGCCTGGACTTCCAGGGCCCACGAGCAGTACTTC
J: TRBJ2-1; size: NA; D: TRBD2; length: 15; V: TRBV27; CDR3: CASSSRGSSYNEQFF; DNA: TGTGCCAGCAGTTCACGCGGGAGCTCCTACAATGAGCAGTTCTTC
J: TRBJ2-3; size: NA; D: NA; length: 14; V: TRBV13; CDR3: CASSPRTVSDTQYF; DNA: TGTGCCAGCAGCCCAAGGACAGTCTCAGATACGCAGTATTTT
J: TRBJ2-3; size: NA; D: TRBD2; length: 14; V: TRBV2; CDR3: CASSLAGGQDTQYF; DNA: TGTGCCAGCAGTCTAGCGGGAGGCCAAGATACGCAGTATTTT
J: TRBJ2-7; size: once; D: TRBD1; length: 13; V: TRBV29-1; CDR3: CSVSGQGPYEQYF; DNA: TGCAGCGTTTCGGGACAGGGGCCCTACGAGCAGTACTTC
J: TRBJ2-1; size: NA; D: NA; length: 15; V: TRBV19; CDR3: CASSILGGSYNEQFF; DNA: TGTGCCAGTAGTATTCTAGGGGGTTCCTACAATGAGCAGTTCTTC
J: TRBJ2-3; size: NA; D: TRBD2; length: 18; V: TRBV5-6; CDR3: CASSSVETSGGSADTQYF; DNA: TGTGCCAGCAGCTCGGTTGAGACTAGCGGGGGGAGCGCAGATACGCAGTATTTT
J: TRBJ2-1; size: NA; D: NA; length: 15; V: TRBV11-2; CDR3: CASSFVGGGGDEQFF; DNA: TGTGCCAGCAGCTTTGTCGGGGGAGGGGGAGATGAGCAGTTCTTC
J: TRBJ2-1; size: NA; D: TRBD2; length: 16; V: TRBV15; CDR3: CATSTSGGGAYNEQFF; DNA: TGTGCCACCAGCACGTCAGGCGGGGGGGCCTACAATGAGCAGTTCTTC
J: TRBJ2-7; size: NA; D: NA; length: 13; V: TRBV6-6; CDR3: CASKRGGSYEQYF; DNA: TGTGCCAGCAAGCGAGGGGGATCCTACGAGCAGTACTTC
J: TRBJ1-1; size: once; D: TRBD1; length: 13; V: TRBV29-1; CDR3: CSVNDRGLAEAFF; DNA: TGCAGCGTCAACGACAGGGGGTTGGCTGAAGCTTTCTTT
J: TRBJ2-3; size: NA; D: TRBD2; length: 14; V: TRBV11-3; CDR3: CASSPTSGTDTQYF; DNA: TGTGCCAGCAGCCCGACTAGCGGCACAGATACGCAGTATTTT
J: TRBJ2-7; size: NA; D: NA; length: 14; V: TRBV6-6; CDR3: CASSLRDTVYEQYF; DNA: TGTGCCAGCAGCCTCCGGGACACTGTATACGAGCAGTACTTC
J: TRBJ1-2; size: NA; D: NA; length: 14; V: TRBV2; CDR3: CASRGLDSRYGYTF; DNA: TGTGCCAGCAGGGGCCTGGACAGCAGATATGGCTACACCTTC
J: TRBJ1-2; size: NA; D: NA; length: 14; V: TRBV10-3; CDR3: CAISGNSRNYGYTF; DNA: TGTGCCATCAGTGGGAACAGCCGGAACTATGGCTACACCTTC